This T cell receptor beta chain was sequenced during a study of T cell responses to AZD1222 COVID-19 vaccine. The count of this clone is one. What it binds is unknown. Whole-study findings and limits: There were repertoire samples only from the period after the peak T cell response. Seropositivity was recorded at baseline in only five to seven AZD1222 recipients. Spike-specific TCR repertoires showed rising breadth and depth after two AZD1222 doses.

Generated by immunoSEQ multiplex PCR, the TCRdb table keeps only in-frame clones and is missing some. The sample has around 130,000 clones, around 83% seen once; the top ten hold less than 3.5%. Trimming shortened V by 6 bases and J by 6 bases, and 15 bases separated the two germline ends. There are 14 residues in the CDR3. Germline V gives CDR1 SNHLY, CDR2 FYNNEI. The material sequenced was peripheral blood, taken 28 days after the second AZD1222 dose. This TCR came from an adult who received the AZD1222 COVID-19 vaccine. The chain couples TRBV2 to TRBJ1-5, with D possibly matching TRBD1 (6 bases). For the CDR3, the DNA is TGTGCCAGCAGCCTCGGGGGGCAGGGTCAGCCCCAGCATTTT. Translated: CASSLGGQGQPQHF.